Included here is one T cell receptor beta chain sequence, with context. The antigen it recognizes is unknown. It has no much larger one-base neighbor in the sample; base qualities were not kept. The record originates from a study of T cell changes during pregnancy in multiple sclerosis (dated by TCRdb to between 2017 and 2020). Background for the entire study: The study examined how the T cell repertoire changed over the course of pregnancy in women with multiple sclerosis.

CDR1 is given as LGHNA and CDR2 as YNFKEQ, both from the germline V gene. Including cysteine and phenylalanine, the CDR3 has 15 amino acids. Solely the CDR3 DNA is kept, with 45 bases framed from the first base. Trimming costs V 0 bases and J 1 base, and their ends lie 9 bases apart. Libraries were constructed by the immunoSEQ multiplex PCR assay. Held by TCRdb, this immuneACCESS table contains in-frame sequences only and omits some clones. Under half of the omission traces to an unresolved V gene where checked; the cause of the rest is unknown. Within this sample are 80,000 to 130,000 clones, with 90% to 95% of them counted one time only. The ten largest account for approximately 1% of the sample.

Sequenced material: peripheral blood, taken before pregnancy. This TCR was sampled from a female donor with multiple sclerosis, enrolled in a pregnancy study. The chain joins TRBV4-2 to TRBJ1-1; the D gene identity is not certain. The CDR3 protein is CASSQDPAGNTEAFF. DNA sequence: TGTGCCAGCAGCCAAGATCCCGCAGGGAACACTGAAGCTTTCTTT.